This T cell receptor beta chain was recovered during a study of type 1 and type 2 diabetes patients. Genomic DNA was the PCR template. The TCR beta CDR3 region was amplified using 30 forward and 13 reverse primers. MiXCR was run by TCRdb on the multiplex PCR reads, yielding one entry per CDR3 protein. This sample has 280,000 or so distinct CDR3 sequences, with roughly 50% found just once. CDR1 is PRHDT, CDR2 FYEKMQ, per germline (reference sequence). The CDR3 runs 16 residues. V was shortened by 3 bases and J by 3 bases, with 15 bases between the two germline ends. V is TRBV13 and J is TRBJ1-3; unclear D gene. Sequencing input: peripheral blood mononuclear cells (PBMCs). The sequence came from a man aged 18-30 years with type 2 diabetes. DNA of the CDR3: TGTGCCAGCAGCTTTTTTGTCACTACGGGTGGAAACACCATATATTTT. Protein: CASSFFVTTGGNTIYF.